This is a list of T cell receptor beta chains from one sample in a study of CD8+CD57+ T cells in acquired aplastic anemia. TCRdb ran MiXCR on the reads and lists one entry per CDR3 protein. The table includes 200,000 to 250,000 distinct CDR3 sequences, around 43% detected once. Sequenced sample: sorted CD4+, CD8+, or CD8+CD57+ T cells (not recorded which) from PBMCs. The source of these receptors is a human donor with aplastic anemia. CDR3s include the opening cysteine and the closing phenylalanine or tryptophan. Fields, in order: clone size, J gene, V gene, D gene, CDR3 DNA, CDR3 protein. D genes are given only for firm matches. Size tells how often a clone was seen (once, few, many) or the class of an expanded clone, and some rows leave it out.

clone size: many
J gene: TRBJ1-4
V gene: TRBV25-1
D gene: .
CDR3 DNA: TGTGCCAGCACAACTAATACCGGTGCAACTAATGAAAAACTGTTTTTT
CDR3 protein: CASTTNTGATNEKLFF

clone size: few
J gene: TRBJ1-2
V gene: TRBV10-3
D gene: .
CDR3 DNA: TGTGCCATCACTAACCAGGGCGGGCAGGTGACTTATGGCTACACCTTC
CDR3 protein: CAITNQGGQVTYGYTF

clone size: .
J gene: TRBJ2-3
V gene: TRBV7-9
D gene: .
CDR3 DNA: TGTGCCAGCAGCGACGGAGGGCCCGGAATGGGCACAGATACGCAGTATTTT
CDR3 protein: CASSDGGPGMGTDTQYF

clone size: .
J gene: TRBJ2-7
V gene: TRBV15
D gene: .
CDR3 DNA: TGTGCCACCAGCAGCGAAACAGGGCACGAGCAGTACTTC
CDR3 protein: CATSSETGHEQYF

clone size: many
J gene: TRBJ1-1
V gene: TRBV4-3
D gene: .
CDR3 DNA: TGCGCCAGCAGCCAAGGGACTTTCGACACTGAAGCTTTCTTT
CDR3 protein: CASSQGTFDTEAFF

clone size: .
J gene: TRBJ2-2
V gene: TRBV2
D gene: .
CDR3 DNA: TGTGCCAGCAGTGATAACAGAGGGACCGGGGAGCTGTTTTTT
CDR3 protein: CASSDNRGTGELFF

clone size: .
J gene: TRBJ1-5
V gene: TRBV24-1
D gene: .
CDR3 DNA: TGTGCCACCGGACGGACAGAAAAGAGTCCCCAGCATTTT
CDR3 protein: CATGRTEKSPQHF

clone size: .
J gene: TRBJ1-2
V gene: TRBV5-1
D gene: .
CDR3 DNA: TGCGCCAGCAACCCGGCGTCGGAGGATGGCTACACCTTC
CDR3 protein: CASNPASEDGYTF

clone size: many
J gene: TRBJ1-1
V gene: TRBV20-1
D gene: .
CDR3 DNA: TGCAGTGCTCAGACAAGGGAGGGAACTGAAGCTTTCTTT
CDR3 protein: CSAQTREGTEAFF

clone size: few
J gene: TRBJ2-7
V gene: TRBV12-3/TRBV12-4
D gene: .
CDR3 DNA: TGTGCCAGCAGTACAGGGCCTGTCTACGAGCAGTACTTC
CDR3 protein: CASSTGPVYEQYF

clone size: .
J gene: TRBJ1-1
V gene: TRBV6-5
D gene: .
CDR3 DNA: TGTGCCAGCAGTTACTATCCTTGGACCCTCGTTGAAGCTTTCTTT
CDR3 protein: CASSYYPWTLVEAFF

clone size: many
J gene: TRBJ2-7
V gene: TRBV19
D gene: .
CDR3 DNA: TGTGCCAGTAGTATTACCTTCGCCTACGAGCAGTACTTC
CDR3 protein: CASSITFAYEQYF

clone size: many
J gene: TRBJ1-1
V gene: TRBV25-1
D gene: .
CDR3 DNA: TGTGCCAGCACCAGAACGTCAGGGAACACTGAAGCTTTCTTT
CDR3 protein: CASTRTSGNTEAFF

clone size: few
J gene: TRBJ1-2
V gene: TRBV3-1
D gene: TRBD1
CDR3 DNA: TGTGCCAGCAGCCAAGAATGGACAGGGGGCTATGGCTACACCTTC
CDR3 protein: CASSQEWTGGYGYTF

clone size: .
J gene: TRBJ2-2
V gene: TRBV4-2
D gene: .
CDR3 DNA: TGTGCCAGCAGCCTCCTGGGCGACACCGGGGAGCTGTTTTTT
CDR3 protein: CASSLLGDTGELFF

clone size: .
J gene: TRBJ2-3
V gene: TRBV6-4
D gene: TRBD1
CDR3 DNA: TGTGCCAGCGAACAGGGGGCGCTTCCAGATACGCAGTATTTT
CDR3 protein: CASEQGALPDTQYF

clone size: .
J gene: TRBJ1-5
V gene: TRBV27
D gene: .
CDR3 DNA: TGTGCCAGCAGGTTGGGTAGCAATCAGCCCCAGCATTTT
CDR3 protein: CASRLGSNQPQHF

clone size: .
J gene: TRBJ2-3
V gene: TRBV6-1
D gene: TRBD1
CDR3 DNA: TGTGCCAGCAGTGAAGAGGGGGCGCTTCCAGATACGCAGTATTTT
CDR3 protein: CASSEEGALPDTQYF

clone size: many
J gene: TRBJ2-7
V gene: TRBV5-4
D gene: .
CDR3 DNA: TGTGCCAGCAGCTTGGCTATTCCGGAGAGCTACGAGCAGTACTTC
CDR3 protein: CASSLAIPESYEQYF

clone size: .
J gene: TRBJ1-6
V gene: TRBV19
D gene: .
CDR3 DNA: TGTGCCAGTATTTTAACAGGGAATTCACCCCTCCACTTT
CDR3 protein: CASILTGNSPLHF

clone size: few
J gene: TRBJ1-1
V gene: TRBV29-1
D gene: .
CDR3 DNA: TGCAGCGTTGATTTGGTAAACACTGAAGCTTTCTTT
CDR3 protein: CSVDLVNTEAFF

clone size: few
J gene: TRBJ1-2
V gene: TRBV19
D gene: .
CDR3 DNA: TGTGCCAAAGAGGGGGGGGAAGGCTACACCTTC
CDR3 protein: CAKEGGEGYTF

clone size: .
J gene: TRBJ2-3
V gene: TRBV7-2
D gene: .
CDR3 DNA: TGTGCCAGCAGCTTTCCGGGTCCCACAGATACGCAGTATTTT
CDR3 protein: CASSFPGPTDTQYF

clone size: .
J gene: TRBJ1-1
V gene: TRBV2
D gene: .
CDR3 DNA: TGTGCCAGCAGTGAATGGGCGGCCAACACTGAAGCTTTCTTT
CDR3 protein: CASSEWAANTEAFF

clone size: many
J gene: TRBJ2-1
V gene: TRBV19
D gene: .
CDR3 DNA: TGTGCCAGTAGTATCCAACTCTTCTACAATGAGCAGTTCTTC
CDR3 protein: CASSIQLFYNEQFF

clone size: .
J gene: TRBJ2-2
V gene: TRBV20-1
D gene: TRBD2
CDR3 DNA: TGCAGTGCTAGGGCTAGCGGGAGATACACCGGGGAGCTGTTTTTT
CDR3 protein: CSARASGRYTGELFF

clone size: .
J gene: TRBJ2-5
V gene: TRBV7-8
D gene: TRBD2
CDR3 DNA: TGTGCCAGCAGCTTAGCGGGGACTACACAAGAGACCCAGTACTTC
CDR3 protein: CASSLAGTTQETQYF

clone size: .
J gene: TRBJ1-5
V gene: TRBV5-1
D gene: TRBD1
CDR3 DNA: TGCGCCAGCAGCCAAGGGACAGGGATACAGCCCCAGCATTTT
CDR3 protein: CASSQGTGIQPQHF

clone size: .
J gene: TRBJ1-2
V gene: TRBV4-3
D gene: .
CDR3 DNA: TGCGCCAGCAGACCCCTCGGGGCTTATGGCTACACCTTC
CDR3 protein: CASRPLGAYGYTF

clone size: .
J gene: TRBJ2-7
V gene: TRBV6-6
D gene: TRBD2
CDR3 DNA: TGTGCCTCCACTTCTAGCGGGAGGGAGAGGTACGAGCAGTACTTC
CDR3 protein: CASTSSGRERYEQYF

clone size: .
J gene: TRBJ1-4
V gene: TRBV7-2
D gene: .
CDR3 DNA: TGTGCCAGCAGCTTATCGATGGGGGATGAAAAACTGTTTTTT
CDR3 protein: CASSLSMGDEKLFF

clone size: many
J gene: TRBJ1-2
V gene: TRBV12-3/TRBV12-4
D gene: .
CDR3 DNA: TGTGCCAGCAGTTTAAGATTGAACTATGGCTACACCTTC
CDR3 protein: CASSLRLNYGYTF

clone size: many
J gene: TRBJ2-7
V gene: TRBV20-1
D gene: TRBD2
CDR3 DNA: TGCAGTGGCCGGGACTACCTTTCCTACGAGCAGTACTTC
CDR3 protein: CSGRDYLSYEQYF

clone size: .
J gene: TRBJ1-4
V gene: TRBV29-1
D gene: TRBD1
CDR3 DNA: TGCAGCGTTGTATGGGACAGGGTCCAAGAAAAACTGTTTTTT
CDR3 protein: CSVVWDRVQEKLFF

clone size: many
J gene: TRBJ1-2
V gene: TRBV6-1
D gene: TRBD1
CDR3 DNA: TGTGCCAGCAGTTACTCCAGGGGGAAGTTGGAGGGCTACACCTTC
CDR3 protein: CASSYSRGKLEGYTF

clone size: many
J gene: TRBJ1-4
V gene: TRBV4-3
D gene: .
CDR3 DNA: TGCGCCAGCAGCCAAGGGACACGGCTTACTAATGAAAAACTGTTTTTT
CDR3 protein: CASSQGTRLTNEKLFF

clone size: .
J gene: TRBJ2-1
V gene: TRBV7-8
D gene: .
CDR3 DNA: TGTGCCAGCAGCCAAGGGGCCAGGGGATCCTTGTCCAATGAGCAGTTCTTC
CDR3 protein: CASSQGARGSLSNEQFF

clone size: .
J gene: TRBJ2-3
V gene: TRBV27
D gene: TRBD2
CDR3 DNA: TGTGCCAGCAGTGTTCAGGGACTAGAGGGCACAGATACGCAGTATTTT
CDR3 protein: CASSVQGLEGTDTQYF

clone size: few
J gene: TRBJ2-7
V gene: TRBV19
D gene: TRBD2
CDR3 DNA: TGTGCCAGTAGTATCAGCGGGAGATTTCAGGGACGATACGAGCAGTGCTTC
CDR3 protein: CASSISGRFQGRYEQCF

clone size: many
J gene: TRBJ1-5
V gene: TRBV5-6
D gene: .
CDR3 DNA: TGTGCCAGCAGCTTGTCCCTAGGGATGTCTGGACAGCCCCAGCATTTT
CDR3 protein: CASSLSLGMSGQPQHF

clone size: .
J gene: TRBJ2-1
V gene: TRBV6-1
D gene: .
CDR3 DNA: TGTGCCAGCAGTGAACTGCCTAGAAACAATGAGCAGTTCTTC
CDR3 protein: CASSELPRNNEQFF

clone size: many
J gene: TRBJ2-1
V gene: TRBV7-6
D gene: TRBD2
CDR3 DNA: TGTGCCAGCAGCTTACCCATACCGGGACTAGCGGGAGAATGGTCCTACAATGAGCAGTTCTTC
CDR3 protein: CASSLPIPGLAGEWSYNEQFF

clone size: .
J gene: TRBJ1-2
V gene: TRBV24-1
D gene: .
CDR3 DNA: TGTGCCACCAGTGATTTCGGGATTAACTATGGCTACACCTTC
CDR3 protein: CATSDFGINYGYTF

clone size: .
J gene: TRBJ2-5
V gene: TRBV2
D gene: TRBD2
CDR3 DNA: TGTGCCAGCAGTGAAGCTAGCGGGGGGGTACAAGGGACCCAGTACTTC
CDR3 protein: CASSEASGGVQGTQYF

clone size: .
J gene: TRBJ1-6
V gene: TRBV5-8
D gene: .
CDR3 DNA: TGTGCTAGCAGCCCACAGGCAATGAGCCCACCCCTCCACTTT
CDR3 protein: CASSPQAMSPPLHF

clone size: .
J gene: TRBJ2-7
V gene: TRBV5-1
D gene: .
CDR3 DNA: TGCGCCAGCAGCTTGGACAGGAGCTCCTGCGAGCAGTACTTC
CDR3 protein: CASSLDRSSCEQYF

clone size: few
J gene: TRBJ1-2
V gene: TRBV27
D gene: .
CDR3 DNA: TGTGCCAGCAGTACCGGACCATGGGACTATGGCTACACCTTC
CDR3 protein: CASSTGPWDYGYTF

clone size: .
J gene: TRBJ2-3
V gene: TRBV9
D gene: TRBD2
CDR3 DNA: TGTGCCAGCTCACCGGGGGCAGCGGGGGTGGCAGATACGCAGTATTTT
CDR3 protein: CASSPGAAGVADTQYF

clone size: many
J gene: TRBJ2-5
V gene: TRBV20-1
D gene: TRBD2
CDR3 DNA: TGCAGTGCTAGAAGCGGGGAGCCTCAAGAGACCCAGTACTTC
CDR3 protein: CSARSGEPQETQYF

clone size: many
J gene: TRBJ2-1
V gene: TRBV20-1
D gene: .
CDR3 DNA: TGCAGTGCTAAACTCAAGGGCTATGAGCAGTTCTTC
CDR3 protein: CSAKLKGYEQFF

clone size: .
J gene: TRBJ1-1
V gene: TRBV19
D gene: .
CDR3 DNA: TGTGCCAGTAGTATAGCGGGACCCTCCGCTGAAGCTTTCTTT
CDR3 protein: CASSIAGPSAEAFF

clone size: few
J gene: TRBJ1-1
V gene: TRBV2
D gene: .
CDR3 DNA: TGTGCCAGCAGTCCTACACAGGGACACACTGAAGCTTTCTTT
CDR3 protein: CASSPTQGHTEAFF